This T cell receptor beta chain was captured by sequencing in a study of blood T cell repertoires in COVID-19 (dated by TCRdb to 2020 to 2021). About the full investigation: Samples from collaborators originated in the United States, Italy and Spain and spanned both the acute and convalescent phases of COVID-19. The repertoires were released in a freely available public database intended as a resource for research on the immune response to SARS-CoV-2. The samples were drawn from two sources: the first 160 participants of the ongoing ImmuneRACE study, and fewer than 1,500 subjects contributed by 6 global collaborators. The prospective study material was composed of cDNA or gDNA derived from T cells, B-cell-depleted T cells, or PBMCs. Sample metadata almost always included a de-identified subject ID, COVID-19 status, age in years and sex. Where HLA class I and class II types were available, the types were taken from metadata supplied by the sample provider, not from assay-based typing. Subjects who had been exposed to COVID-19, were actively infected with it, or had recovered from it provided the deeply sampled blood TCRbeta repertoires that made up the dataset. Study-wide conclusions, independent of this receptor: The quantity of clinical and demographic metadata differed by source and by participant and was supplied without curation.

TCRbeta CDR3 regions were amplified from genomic DNA by means of the immunoSEQ Assay, a bias-controlled multiplex PCR. On the authors' methods: Within the assay, amplification of reference gene primers was used to estimate how many nucleated cells each sample contained. To quantify the absolute abundance of each unique TCRbeta CDR3 rearrangement, sequence reads were collapsed and filtered. For each sample, productive Simpson clonality was calculated as the square root of Simpson's diversity index across productive rearrangements. Drawn from immuneACCESS, this table holds only the in-frame rearrangements with V and J called that TCRdb kept. Clones are partly lost; checked studies trace under half to an unresolved V gene and leave the rest unexplained. The DNA gave D and trimming, while V, J and clone size come from that table. Across this sample there are approximately 170,000 clones, with over 70% seen only once. Roughly 4% of the sample rests with the top ten.

Comments on this clone: Its antigen remains unidentified. The record has no base qualities; no much larger clone is one base away.

Participants in the prospective study were enrolled through a virtual design, were aged 18 to 89 years, and lived in roughly 24 United States geographic areas. In the prospective study, participants were assigned to cohorts based on the clinical history participants reported in a screening survey and a study questionnaire. Mobile phlebotomists in the prospective study collected whole blood, serum and a nasopharyngeal or oropharyngeal swab from every participant. Prospective study participants could optionally give additional blood draws and questionnaires over an approximately 2-month period. Before DNA extraction, blood samples from the prospective study were shipped at room temperature or frozen. Including cysteine and phenylalanine, the CDR3 has 15 amino acids. Only the CDR3 DNA is retained, 45 bases long and in frame from the first base. Trimming removed 5 bases from V and 2 bases from J; the gene matches leave 5 bases unexplained. The CDR1 and CDR2 encoded by the germline V gene are SNHLY and FYNNEI.

The TCR comes from a woman in her 50s in a cohort exposed to, infected with or recovered from COVID-19 (not recorded which). Sequenced material: PBMCs or T cells enriched from blood (not recorded which). The V gene is TRBV2 and the J gene is TRBJ2-2, with TRBD1 identical over 7 junction bases. The DNA sequence follows: TGTGCCAGCAGTTGGGACAGCACAAACACCGGGGAGCTGTTTTTT. Translation gives CASSWDSTNTGELFF.